The rows below give T cell receptor beta chains drawn from one sample of a study of CD8 T cells in ankylosing spondylitis. MiXCR was run by TCRdb on the 5' RACE reads, yielding one entry per CDR3 protein. The data show some 840,000 distinct CDR3 sequences, around 11% seen once. Sample: blood, either unsorted or a sorted T cell fraction (not recorded which). The source of these receptors is a male donor with ankylosing spondylitis. Each CDR3 is given with its conserved first and last residue. Fields, in order: D gene, V gene, J gene, clone size, CDR3 protein, CDR3 DNA. The D gene is left open where the match is weak. Clone size is shown for a subset of rows, as once, few, many or a class of expanded clone.

>TRBD2|TRBV7-6|TRBJ2-3|many
CASSLFSGGSTDTQYF
TGTGCCAGCAGCCTCTTTAGCGGGGGGAGCACAGATACGCAGTATTTT
>TRBD1|TRBV20-1|TRBJ1-5|few
CSARDADRPYQPQHF
TGCAGTGCTCGAGACGCGGACAGGCCCTATCAGCCCCAGCATTTT
>NA|TRBV7-9|TRBJ2-3|NA
CASSTRTATHLDTQYF
TGTGCCAGCAGCACACGGACAGCTACGCATTTAGATACGCAGTATTTT
>TRBD2|TRBV7-8|TRBJ2-3|NA
CASSFPGRGTDTQYF
TGTGCCAGCAGCTTCCCTGGGAGGGGCACAGATACGCAGTATTTT
>TRBD2|TRBV20-1|TRBJ2-3|NA
CSARLGLAGVTDTQYF
TGCAGTGCTAGGTTAGGACTAGCGGGGGTCACAGATACGCAGTATTTT
>NA|TRBV7-8|TRBJ2-1|many
CASSPGRNEQFF
TGTGCCAGCAGCCCGGGGCGCAATGAGCAGTTCTTC
>NA|TRBV5-1|TRBJ2-3|many
CASSGRGTSDTQYF
TGCGCCAGCAGCGGGAGGGGGACGTCAGATACGCAGTATTTT
>TRBD1|TRBV3-1|TRBJ2-7|few
CASTPSGQGLGQYF
TGTGCCAGCACCCCCTCGGGACAGGGGCTGGGGCAGTACTTC
>NA|TRBV7-9|TRBJ1-2|NA
CASSSAGASRGGYTF
TGTGCCAGCAGCTCCGCTGGCGCGTCGCGCGGTGGCTACACCTTC
>TRBD2|TRBV3-1|TRBJ2-3|few
CASSHLAATDTQYF
TGTGCCAGCAGCCACCTAGCGGCCACAGATACGCAGTATTTT
>NA|TRBV20-1|TRBJ1-1|few
CSASSQAEAFF
TGCAGTGCTAGTAGCCAGGCAGAAGCTTTCTTT
>NA|TRBV4-2|TRBJ1-2|NA
CASSPGIFRRGYTF
TGTGCCAGCAGCCCCGGGATCTTTAGAAGGGGCTACACCTTC
>TRBD2|TRBV6-1|TRBJ2-4|few
CASGRAGEENIQYF
TGTGCCAGCGGTCGCGCGGGAGAGGAAAACATTCAGTACTTC
>NA|TRBV18|TRBJ2-7|NA
CASSPQREDEQYF
TGTGCCAGCTCACCGCAGCGCGAGGACGAGCAGTACTTC